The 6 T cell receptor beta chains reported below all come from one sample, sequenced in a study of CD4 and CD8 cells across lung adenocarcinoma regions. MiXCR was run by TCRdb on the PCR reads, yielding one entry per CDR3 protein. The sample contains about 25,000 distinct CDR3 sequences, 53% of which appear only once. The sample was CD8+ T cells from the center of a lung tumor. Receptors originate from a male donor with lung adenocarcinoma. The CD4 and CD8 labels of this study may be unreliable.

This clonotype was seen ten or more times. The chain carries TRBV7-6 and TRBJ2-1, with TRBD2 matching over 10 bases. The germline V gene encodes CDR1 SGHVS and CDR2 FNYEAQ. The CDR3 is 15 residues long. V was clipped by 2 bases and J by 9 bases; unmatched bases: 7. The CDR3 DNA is TGTGCCAGCAGCTTAACGCTAGCGGGAGTGGGTGAGCAGTTCTTC. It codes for CASSLTLAGVGEQFF.

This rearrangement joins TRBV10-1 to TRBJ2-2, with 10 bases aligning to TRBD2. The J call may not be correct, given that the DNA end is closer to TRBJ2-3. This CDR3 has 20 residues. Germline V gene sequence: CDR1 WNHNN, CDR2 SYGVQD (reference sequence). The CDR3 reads CASSESSGLAQGVNTDTQYF. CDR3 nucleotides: TGCGCCAGCAGTGAGTCCTCGGGACTAGCGCAGGGGGTTAACACAGATACGCAGTATTTT.

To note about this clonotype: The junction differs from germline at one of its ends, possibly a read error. CDR3 coding DNA: TGTGCCATCAGTGCGGGGACCGGGGGCATTGTCACAGAGACGCAGTACTTT. Protein product: CAISAGTGGIVTETQYF. J is TRBJ2-3 and V is TRBV10-3; D possibly uses TRBD1 or TRBD2 (6 bases each). The CDR3 loop spans 17 amino acids. From germline, CDR1 is ENHRY and CDR2 SYGVKD.

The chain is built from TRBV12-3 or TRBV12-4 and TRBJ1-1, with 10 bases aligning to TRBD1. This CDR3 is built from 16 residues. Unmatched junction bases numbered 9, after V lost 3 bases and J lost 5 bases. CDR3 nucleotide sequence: TGTGCCAGCAGTTTTATGACAGGGGGCGCGAAGACTGAAGCTTTCTTT. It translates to CASSFMTGGAKTEAFF.

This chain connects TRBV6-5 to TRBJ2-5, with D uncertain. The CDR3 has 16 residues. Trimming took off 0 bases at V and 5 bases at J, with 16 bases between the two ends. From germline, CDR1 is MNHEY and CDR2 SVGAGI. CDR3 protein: CASSYSGSGVGETQYF. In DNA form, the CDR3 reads TGTGCCAGCAGTTACTCGGGGTCGGGTGTAGGGGAGACCCAGTACTTC.

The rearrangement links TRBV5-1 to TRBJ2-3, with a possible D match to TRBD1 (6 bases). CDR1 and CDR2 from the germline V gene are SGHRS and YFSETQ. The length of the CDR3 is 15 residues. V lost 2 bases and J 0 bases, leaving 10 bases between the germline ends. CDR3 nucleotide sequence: TGCGCCAGCAGCTTTGGGGGCGGGAGCACAGATACGCAGTATTTT. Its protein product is CASSFGGGSTDTQYF.